Reported below is one TCR beta chain. The data were obtained in a study of blood T cell repertoires in COVID-19. Study information: Sites in the United States, Italy and Spain provided acute and convalescent COVID-19 samples. Nucleic acid was either cDNA or gDNA, and it came from T cells, B-cell-depleted T cells, or PBMCs.

Original processing methods: Counts of nucleated cells, estimated from reference gene primer amplification, were obtained. TCRdb's table, derived via immunoSEQ multiplex PCR, lists solely in-frame clones and lacks some. V and J calls and clone size are given by that table; D and trimming were obtained from the DNA. The data contain 250,000 or so clones, about nine tenths of them singletons. The receptor's source is a woman aged 60-75 years with acute or convalescent COVID-19. Sequencing was done on a sample of peripheral blood.

DNA for the CDR3: TGTGCCAGCAGCGCGTCCGGGACATCGAACACCGGGGAGCTGTTTTTT. It yields the protein CASSASGTSNTGELFF. V and J are TRBV9 and TRBJ2-2, with D maybe TRBD1 (6 bases). V lost 3 bases, J lost 0 bases, and 12 bases lay in between. Germline V gives CDR1 SGDLS, CDR2 YYNGEE. The CDR3 runs to 16 residues.